The sample holds many counts of the clone carrying this T cell receptor beta chain. The sample comes from a study of human T cells and chemical hapten exposure. On the study more broadly: A patient group, mainly female, showed alopecia areata, totalis or universalis.

The time point was: patch test 2, 6 weeks after DPC sensitization. As for treatment: therapeutic diphenylcyclopropenone sensitization with weekly scalp DPC. Every patch test was put on after a blood sample was taken. TCRdb re-derived calls from the RACE reads in MiXCR, one entry per CDR3 protein. Found here are approximately 25,000 distinct CDR3 sequences, 8% to 9.5% of them singletons; the top ten hold 6.6%. The source was whole blood, collected in connection with sensitization to the hapten diphenylcyclopropenone (DPC). The receptor's source is a man in his thirties or forties with alopecia areata. Some clones in this sample may be carry-over from other donors' samples.

The CDR3 loop reads CATSATTSVRQFF. The CDR3 bases are TGTGCCACCAGTGCTACGACTTCCGTCCGGCAGTTCTTC. The chain recombines TRBV24-1 with TRBJ2-1; D is unresolved. Germline assignment: CDR1 KGHDR and CDR2 SFDVKD. The CDR3 extends over 13 amino acids. Deletions cut 5 bases from V and 12 bases from J, with 16 bases between.